The entry below describes one T cell receptor (beta chain). Its target is unknown. Findings and caveats of the study: In terms of TCR gene usage, tumor memory CD4+ T cells clustered together with blood and lymph node memory CD4+ cells, as well as with lymph node naive CD4+ cells. Greatest tumor Treg TCR overlap was with tumor naive CD4+ cells.

Constant-region reverse primers amplified full-length variable regions, followed by semi-nested Nested Universal Primer A PCR. TCRdb reanalysed the 5' RACE reads using MiXCR and keeps one entry per CDR3 protein. The sample has around 6,200 distinct CDR3 sequences, 45% to 65% seen once. The germline CDR1 and CDR2 sequences are SGHNT and YYREEE (reference sequence). CDR3 length: 14 amino acids. The trim removed 4 bases at V and 5 bases at J, leaving 8 bases unmatched. Purified naive CD4+ T cells were depleted of CD25+ Tregs. This clonotype was obtained from a female donor with breast cancer. V and J are TRBV5-4 and TRBJ2-5, with TRBD1 matching 7 bases. Specimen: naive CD4+ T cells sorted from blood. Subset: naive CD4+ T cells, CD4+CD45RA+CD25-. In nucleotides, the CDR3 is TGTGCCAGCAGCCGAGACAGGGTTAGGGAGACCCAGTACTTC. This translates into CASSRDRVRETQYF. The whole variable domain, remainder taken from reference TRBV5-4 and TRBJ2-5, is ETGVTQSPTHLIKTRGQQVTLRCSSQSGHNTVSWYQQALGQGPQFIFQYYREEENGRGNFPPRFSGLQFPNYSSELNVNALELDDSALYLCASSRDRVRETQYFGPGTRLLVL.